This T cell receptor (beta chain) was identified during a study of blood T cells in healthy people across ages. Study results and limitations: There was a strong correlation between TCR beta diversity and naive T cell percentage.

Combining a sample-barcoded 5' primer with a J-beta primer mix, a second PCR ran for roughly 7 to 12 cycles. TCRdb redid the calling of the 5' RACE reads with MiXCR, one entry per CDR3 protein. The sample shows 500,000 to 700,000 distinct CDR3 sequences, approximately 30% of them seen only once. A few counts support this clonotype. Its specificity is not known. Per the germline V gene, CDR1 is SGHNT and CDR2 is YENEEA. V was pared by 5 bases and J by 4 bases, with 9 bases of the junction left unmatched. This CDR3 is built from 15 residues. This chain joins TRBV11-3 and TRBJ2-3; TRBD1 matches 7 bases. The sequence derives from a woman over 75 in good health. Sequences were obtained from blood. The CDR3 nucleotides read TGTGCCAGCAGCGCAGGGGGTGAGGCCCCAGATACGCAGTATTTT. The encoded protein is CASSAGGEAPDTQYF.